Each of the 16 T cell receptor beta chains below was sequenced from the same sample in a study of T cell responses to AZD1222 COVID-19 vaccine. Assay used: immunoSEQ multiplex PCR; TCRdb lists only in-frame clones, some missing. The sample shows fewer than 150,000 clones, roughly nine tenths of them seen only once. Sequencing used peripheral blood, obtained on day 0 of AZD1222 vaccination. These receptor sequences come from an adult in good health.

This rearrangement joins TRBV18 to TRBJ1-4, with D maybe TRBD1 (5 bases). CDR3 size: 14 residues. Trimming stripped 6 bases from V and 4 bases from J, with 12 bases between. Germline CDR1 and CDR2: KGHSH and LQKENI. The CDR3: CASSPGGVNEKLFF. Written as DNA, the CDR3 is TGTGCCAGCTCCCCGGGAGGGGTTAATGAAAAACTGTTTTTT.

The rearrangement uses TRBV3-1 (or the pseudogene TRBV3-2) and TRBJ1-5; D not resolved. Trimming took 3 bases from V and 11 from J, leaving 11 bases between them. The CDR3 runs to 12 residues. Germline-derived CDR1 and CDR2 are LGHDT and YNNKEL (reference sequence). This CDR3 reads CASSQGAGAQHF. As DNA, the CDR3 is TGTGCCAGCAGCCAGGGAGCGGGAGCCCAGCATTTT.

This chain connects TRBV19 to TRBJ2-2; D is possibly TRBD2 (6 bases). CDR3 size: 15 residues. Germline V CDR1 and CDR2: LNHDA, SQIVND (reference sequence). Trimming removed 4 bases at V and 4 bases at J, with 13 bases between. The CDR3 sequence: CASSNGGALTGELFF. CDR3 DNA sequence: TGTGCCAGTAGTAATGGAGGGGCCCTCACCGGGGAGCTGTTTTTT.

This chain joins TRBV5-1 and TRBJ2-7; 9 bases are shared with TRBD1. The CDR3 totals 15 residues. Trimming took 0 bases from V and 2 from J; bases not matched to a gene: 3. CDR1 and CDR2 (germline): SGHRS, YFSETQ. In nucleotides, the CDR3 is TGCGCCAGCAGCTTGGGGGACAGGGACCCCTACGAGCAGTACTTC. Its protein product is CASSLGDRDPYEQYF.

V is TRBV7-9 and J is TRBJ2-5; TRBD2 matches 10 bases. Germline trimming cut 5 bases from V and 1 base from J; bases unmatched to any gene: 7. Germline V gene data show CDR1 as SEHNR and CDR2 as FQNEAQ (reference sequence). There are 16 residues in the CDR3. CDR3 nucleotide sequence: TGTGCCAGCAGCCACTTGAGCGGGGGGGTCCAAGAGACCCAGTACTTC. Translation: CASSHLSGGVQETQYF.

The rearrangement links TRBV6-1 to TRBJ1-2; no reliable D call. Germline V gene lookup returns CDR1 MNHNS and CDR2 SASEGT. The CDR3 runs to 14 residues. Trimming took 0 bases from V and 4 from J, leaving 9 bases between them. CDR3 protein: CASSEAGRVYGYTF. CDR3 nucleotides: TGTGCCAGCAGTGAAGCCGGGAGGGTCTATGGCTACACCTTC.

V gene TRBV6-5 combines with J gene TRBJ1-2; D may be TRBD1 (5 bases). The CDR3 length is 14 residues. Trimming removed 4 bases from V and 7 bases from J, with 16 bases in between. Germline CDR1 is MNHEY and CDR2 is SVGAGI. In DNA form, the CDR3 reads TGTGCCAGCAGTTGGCAGGGAGGTGAAAGTGGCTACACCTTC. Encoded protein: CASSWQGGESGYTF.

This chain joins TRBV6-2 or TRBV6-3 and TRBJ1-5; weak D call: TRBD1 (5 bases). CDR3 size: 17 residues. The germline gives CDR1 MNHEY, CDR2 SVGEGT. V lost 2 bases and J lost 0, with 14 bases in between. The CDR3 here is CASSYMATVNSNQPQHF. DNA for the CDR3: TGTGCCAGCAGTTACATGGCGACAGTGAATAGCAATCAGCCCCAGCATTTT.

The chain uses TRBV18 and TRBJ1-5, with D possibly being TRBD1 (5 bases). The CDR3 extends over 17 amino acids. Trimming removed 0 bases at V and 7 bases at J, with 19 bases between. The germline gives CDR1 KGHSH, CDR2 LQKENI. The CDR3 bases are TGTGCCAGCTCACCACCTCCTCGGGGGGGTCTTGGCCAGCCCCAGCATTTT. Translation gives CASSPPPRGGLGQPQHF.

This chain uses TRBV11-2 with TRBJ2-5; D remains ambiguous. The V gene's germline CDR1 is SGHAT and CDR2 FQNNGV. The CDR3 extends over 13 amino acids. The V end was cut by 2 bases, the J end by 5 bases, with 9 bases between. The CDR3 nucleotides read TGTGCCAGCAGCTTACGACGACGTGAGACCCAGTACTTC. This encodes CASSLRRRETQYF. Together with reference TRBV11-2 and TRBJ2-5, the CDR3 gives the full variable domain: EAGVAQSPRYKIIEKRQSVAFWCNPISGHATLYWYQQILGQGPKLLIQFQNNGVVDDSQLPKDRFSAERLKGVDSTLKIQPAKLEDSAVYLCASSLRRRETQYFGPGTRLLVL.

This chain uses TRBV9 with TRBJ2-3; 13 nucleotides align to TRBD2. Per the germline V gene, CDR1 is SGDLS and CDR2 is YYNGEE. The CDR3 consists of 18 residues. V lost 0 bases to trimming and J lost 5 bases; unmatched junction nucleotides: 9. Here the CDR3 DNA reads TGTGCCAGCAGCGTAGCCACTAGCGGGGGGGGACCGCAAGATACGCAGTATTTT. Protein sequence: CASSVATSGGGPQDTQYF.

The V gene is TRBV7-9, the J gene TRBJ2-5, with D perhaps TRBD1 (6 bases). V was pared by 4 bases and J by 3 bases, with 18 bases between. Germline values: CDR1 SEHNR, CDR2 FQNEAQ (reference sequence). This CDR3 has 16 amino acids. The CDR3 sequence: CASSSAPDRLKETQYF. CDR3 DNA: TGTGCCAGCAGCTCCGCACCTGACAGGTTAAAAGAGACCCAGTACTTC.

The genes are TRBV7-3 and TRBJ2-7, with a tentative D call TRBD2 (6 bases). The V and J ends lost 0 bases and 2 bases respectively, with 11 bases between them. Germline CDR1 reads SGHTA; CDR2 reads FQGTGA. The CDR3 is 15 amino acids. CDR3 in amino acids: CASSLTGGGAYEQYF. CDR3 coding DNA: TGTGCCAGCAGCTTAACGGGCGGCGGGGCCTACGAGCAGTACTTC. Supplemented by reference TRBV7-3 and TRBJ2-7, the full variable domain reads GAGVSQTPSNKVTEKGKYVELRCDPISGHTALYWYRQSLGQGPEFLIYFQGTGAADDSGLPNDRFFAVRPEGSVSTLKIQRTERGDSAVYLCASSLTGGGAYEQYFGPGTRLTVT.

The chain recombines TRBV4-1 with TRBJ2-1; 13 positions match TRBD2. The V gene's germline CDR1 is MGHRA and CDR2 YSYEKL. CDR3 length: 19 amino acids. J was trimmed by 0 bases and V by 1 base; bases with no gene match: 6. In DNA, the CDR3 is TGCGCCAGCAGCCAAGGGACTAGCGGGGGCCCCAGCTCCTACAATGAGCAGTTCTTC. Its protein product is CASSQGTSGGPSSYNEQFF.

The sample holds a few counts of this clone. V usage is TRBV6-5 and J usage is TRBJ2-2; the match to TRBD2 covers 12 bases. V lost 6 bases to trimming and J lost 4 bases; unmatched junction nucleotides: 3. CDR1 is MNHEY and CDR2 is SVGAGI in the germline V gene. The CDR3 totals 15 residues. The CDR3 nucleotides read TGTGCCAGCAGCCTGACTAGCGGGGGCACCGGGGAGCTGTTTTTT. Amino acid sequence: CASSLTSGGTGELFF.

The chain has TRBV5-4 and TRBJ2-1; 8 bases are a match to TRBD2. V shed 2 bases, J shed 7 bases, and the junction held 11 bases outside the gene matches. The CDR3 runs 16 residues. Germline V CDR1 and CDR2: SGHNT, YYREEE (reference sequence). Here the CDR3 reads CASSLPGLVGGNEQFF. The CDR3 DNA sequence: TGTGCCAGCAGCTTACCGGGACTAGTGGGGGGGAATGAGCAGTTCTTC.